What follows are 7 T cell receptor beta chains derived from one specimen sequenced in a study of regulatory dendritic cells for organ transplantation. Their specific antigens are unknown. Data came from immunoSEQ multiplex PCR; TCRdb stores just in-frame clones and leaves some out. Of some 11,000 clones listed, 60% to 75% are singletons. Sorted T cells were CFSE-labeled and cultured around 5 days with allogeneic regulatory or mature dendritic cells at 1:10. The sample comprised memory CD4+ T cells from blood cultured with regulatory dendritic cells. Subset described: CD45RO+ memory T cells. The receptors originated from a human donor in good health.

The genes are TRBV14 and TRBJ2-2; tentative D call: TRBD2 (5 bases). Trimming left V 4 bases short and J 2 bases short, with 8 bases between. Germline CDR1 is SGHDN and CDR2 is FVKESK. The CDR3 runs to 14 residues. CDR3 in amino acids: CASSRTFNTGELFF. CDR3 DNA: TGTGCCAGCAGCCGGACTTTTAACACCGGGGAGCTGTTTTTT.

The chain joins TRBV19 to TRBJ2-5; TRBD2 agrees at 11 bases. CDR3 length: 15 residues. V lost 6 bases and J lost 4; bases outside the gene matches: 7. Germline V gene data show CDR1 as LNHDA and CDR2 as SQIVND (reference sequence). The CDR3 region is CASRGLAGSLETQYF. As DNA, the CDR3 is TGTGCCAGTAGAGGACTAGCGGGTTCTCTAGAGACCCAGTACTTC.

This clone was detected a few times. The chain joins TRBV10-1 to TRBJ2-7, with D possibly matching TRBD2 (6 bases). The V gene's germline CDR1 is WNHNN and CDR2 SYGVQD (reference sequence). V dropped 10 bases and J dropped 5 bases, with 18 bases sitting between them. The CDR3 loop spans 13 amino acids. The CDR3 coding sequence is TGCGCCACCGACACCCGCGGAGGGGACGAGCAGTACTTC. It encodes CATDTRGGDEQYF.

This clone was seen just once. CDR3 in amino acids: CASSLQGIDYEQYF. The CDR3 DNA reads TGTGCCAGCAGTCTACAGGGGATCGACTACGAGCAGTACTTC. The chain links TRBV7-6 to TRBJ2-7, with 7 bases fitting TRBD1. The CDR3 runs to 14 residues. Germline V gene lookup returns CDR1 SGHVS and CDR2 FNYEAQ. V was pared by 6 bases and J by 3 bases, with 8 bases of the junction left unmatched.

This clone was seen a few times. The rearrangement links TRBV5-1 to TRBJ1-2, with a possible D match to TRBD1 (6 bases). Germline loops: CDR1 SGHRS, CDR2 YFSETQ. With 1 base removed from V and 1 base from J, the gap between germline ends came to 8 bases. The CDR3 has 14 amino acids. CDR3 sequence: CASSLSDSNYGYTF. The CDR3 DNA sequence: TGCGCCAGCAGCTTGTCGGACAGTAACTATGGCTACACCTTC.

The chain has TRBV11-2 and TRBJ2-3; D is possibly TRBD2 (6 bases). The CDR3 has 14 residues. Germline V gives CDR1 SGHAT, CDR2 FQNNGV. Trimming cost V 11 bases and J 1 base, with 16 bases left between them. The chain's CDR3 is CAGGTDEGTDTQYF. The CDR3 bases are TGTGCCGGGGGGACTGACGAGGGCACAGATACGCAGTATTTT.

The chain has TRBV7-6 and TRBJ2-3, with 11 positions matching TRBD1. V lost 2 bases, J lost 1 base, and 2 bases stayed unmatched. Germline assignment: CDR1 SGHVS and CDR2 FNYEAQ. The CDR3 runs to 16 residues. The CDR3 DNA is TGTGCCAGCAGCTTAATGGGACAGGGGGGCACAGATACGCAGTATTTT. Translating gives CASSLMGQGGTDTQYF. Supplemented by reference TRBV7-6 and TRBJ2-3, the full variable domain reads GAGVSQSPRYKVTKRGQDVALRCDPISGHVSLYWYRQALGQGPEFLTYFNYEAQQDKSGLPNDRFSAERPEGSISTLTIQRTEQRDSAMYRCASSLMGQGGTDTQYFGPGTRLTVL.